The rows below give T cell receptor beta chains drawn from one sample of a study of blood T cell repertoires in COVID-19. Method: immunoSEQ multiplex PCR; TCRdb's copy keeps in-frame clones and lacks some. The repertoire has about 170,000 clones, around three quarters of them found once; the top ten carry 8.1%. The specimen was peripheral blood. All receptors come from a man aged 55 to 69 with acute or convalescent COVID-19. The CDR3 runs from the conserved cysteine through the conserved F or W. Each record gives: CDR3 DNA, CDR3 protein, clone size, D gene, V gene, J gene. D genes are given only for firm matches. Clone size is not always given. Where it is, it says once, few, many or a class for expanded clones.

CDR3 DNA: TGTGCCAGCAGTGAATCATTAGGGGTAGGGTATGGCTACACCTTC
CDR3 protein: CASSESLGVGYGYTF
clone size: .
D gene: .
V gene: TRBV6-1
J gene: TRBJ1-2

CDR3 DNA: TGTGCCAGCAGTTTATGGACAGGGTTCGGGGGCTACACCTTC
CDR3 protein: CASSLWTGFGGYTF
clone size: .
D gene: TRBD1
V gene: TRBV27
J gene: TRBJ1-2

CDR3 DNA: TGTGCCAGCAGCGTAGAACCCGGTTCCTACGAGCAGTACTTC
CDR3 protein: CASSVEPGSYEQYF
clone size: .
D gene: .
V gene: TRBV9
J gene: TRBJ2-7

CDR3 DNA: TGTGCCAGCAGTGGAGATTTGGGTTACACTGAAGCTTTCTTT
CDR3 protein: CASSGDLGYTEAFF
clone size: once
D gene: .
V gene: TRBV28
J gene: TRBJ1-1

CDR3 DNA: TGTGCCAGCAGTCTGACAGGGAGGAATGAGCAGTTCTTC
CDR3 protein: CASSLTGRNEQFF
clone size: .
D gene: .
V gene: TRBV27
J gene: TRBJ2-1

CDR3 DNA: TGTGCCAGCAGCTTTTACAGGAGAGAGACCCAGTACTTC
CDR3 protein: CASSFYRRETQYF
clone size: .
D gene: .
V gene: TRBV5-8
J gene: TRBJ2-5

CDR3 DNA: TGTGCCAGCAGTAAAGGGATAGGGGGCGGTGAGCAGTTCTTC
CDR3 protein: CASSKGIGGGEQFF
clone size: .
D gene: TRBD1
V gene: TRBV7-3
J gene: TRBJ2-1

CDR3 DNA: TGTGCCAGCAGCCAAACAGGGGGCACTGAAGCTTTCTTT
CDR3 protein: CASSQTGGTEAFF
clone size: .
D gene: TRBD1
V gene: TRBV7-3
J gene: TRBJ1-1

CDR3 DNA: TGTGCCAGCAGCTTTAGGGGAAGCAATCAGCCCCAGCATTTT
CDR3 protein: CASSFRGSNQPQHF
clone size: .
D gene: .
V gene: TRBV7-8
J gene: TRBJ1-5

CDR3 DNA: TGTGCCAGCAGGCCGGGACAGTTAACTTCCTACGAGCAGTACTTC
CDR3 protein: CASRPGQLTSYEQYF
clone size: .
D gene: TRBD1
V gene: TRBV6-5
J gene: TRBJ2-7

CDR3 DNA: TGTGCCAGCAGCGATACCGGGACAGGGGGCGGTTTTGGCTACACCTTC
CDR3 protein: CASSDTGTGGGFGYTF
clone size: .
D gene: TRBD1
V gene: TRBV3-1/TRBV3-2
J gene: TRBJ1-2

CDR3 DNA: TGTGCCAGCAGCACCGGGAACACCGGGGAGCTGTTTTTT
CDR3 protein: CASSTGNTGELFF
clone size: many
D gene: .
V gene: TRBV5-6
J gene: TRBJ2-2

CDR3 DNA: TGTGCCATCAGGCAGGGGTTTGGCAATCAGCCCCAGCATTTT
CDR3 protein: CAIRQGFGNQPQHF
clone size: .
D gene: .
V gene: TRBV10-3
J gene: TRBJ1-5

CDR3 DNA: TGTGCCAGCAGCCAAGATCAGGCAGGCCCCGGGGCTGAAGCTTTCTTT
CDR3 protein: CASSQDQAGPGAEAFF
clone size: .
D gene: .
V gene: TRBV3-1/TRBV3-2
J gene: TRBJ1-1

CDR3 DNA: TGTGCCTGGAGACTTTTCCGCAGTGGACAGGGGTTTGGAAACACCATATATTTT
CDR3 protein: CAWRLFRSGQGFGNTIYF
clone size: .
D gene: TRBD1
V gene: TRBV30
J gene: TRBJ1-3

CDR3 DNA: TGTGCCAGCAGCTTTGGGGAAGGGCGGGGGAATGAAGCTTTCTTT
CDR3 protein: CASSFGEGRGNEAFF
clone size: many
D gene: .
V gene: TRBV5-6
J gene: TRBJ1-1

CDR3 DNA: TGCGCCAGCAGCTTGGGCGCACTAGCGGGGGTCAATGAGCAGTTCTTC
CDR3 protein: CASSLGALAGVNEQFF
clone size: .
D gene: TRBD2
V gene: TRBV5-1
J gene: TRBJ2-1

CDR3 DNA: TGTGCCAGTAGGGGATATACGGGCAGACAGGGGAGCGATTCTGGGGCCAACGTCCTGACTTTC
CDR3 protein: CASRGYTGRQGSDSGANVLTF
clone size: .
D gene: TRBD1
V gene: TRBV19
J gene: TRBJ2-6